Below are 27 T cell receptor beta chains sequenced from a single sample in a study of early T cells in non-severe SARS-CoV-2 infection listed by TCRdb under 2021. Receptor amplification or capture employed 5' RACE. Sequencer: NextSeq 500. TCRdb handled the public reads itself, with Q25 trimming in fastp and clone calling in MiXCR, and kept productive beta chains. Rows with one shared CDR3 protein collapse into an entry with the most common genes and DNA. The sample contains about 50,000 distinct CDR3 sequences, around 10% of them found a single time. Over 4.5% of the sample belongs to the ten largest clones. Specimen: whole blood, collected at baseline. These receptors were collected from an adult who was a healthcare worker with PCR-confirmed SARS-CoV-2 infection or an uninfected control (not recorded which).

The genes are TRBV28 and TRBJ1-2, with 7 bases fitting TRBD1. The length of the CDR3 is 15 residues. Germline V gene sequence: CDR1 MDHEN, CDR2 SYDVKM. V lost 2 bases, J lost 5 bases, and 8 bases stayed unmatched. In nucleotides, the CDR3 is TGTGCCAGCAGTTTACGACAGGGCGCCCTTTATGGCTACACCTTC. Amino acids: CASSLRQGALYGYTF.

The chain employs TRBV12-3 or TRBV12-4 and TRBJ2-5; 7 bases map to TRBD2. J was trimmed by 2 bases and V by 6 bases; bases with no gene match: 6. The CDR3 length is 14 residues. CDR3 bases: TGTGCCAGCAGACATTCGGGGGGACAAGAGACCCAGTACTTC. It codes for CASRHSGGQETQYF.

The chain couples TRBV20-1 to TRBJ1-5; tentative D call: TRBD1 (6 bases). Germline CDR1 DFQATT, CDR2 SNEGSKA (reference sequence). Deletions cut 5 bases from V and 2 bases from J, with 16 bases between. The CDR3 length is 15 residues. CDR3 amino acids: CSAFNRAGGNQPQHF. In DNA form, the CDR3 reads TGCAGTGCTTTTAACAGGGCTGGTGGCAATCAGCCCCAGCATTTT.

The sample holds a few counts of this clonotype. The chain uses TRBV20-1 and TRBJ2-7, with 12 bases fitting TRBD2. The CDR3 is 16 residues long. CDR1 is DFQATT and CDR2 is SNEGSKA in the germline V gene (reference sequence). V gave up 6 bases and J gave up 2 bases; unmatched junction bases: 11. CDR3 sequence: CSALPKGLAGTYEQYF. The CDR3, as DNA: TGCAGTGCCTTGCCTAAAGGACTAGCGGGAACCTACGAGCAGTACTTC.

This clonotype has a handful of counts. The V gene is TRBV20-1, the J gene TRBJ1-4; D is uncertain. The germline gives CDR1 DFQATT, CDR2 SNEGSKA (reference sequence). The germline V and J ends were trimmed by 1 base and 0 bases, with 9 bases remaining between them. The CDR3 runs 15 residues. The CDR3 region is CSARVGGATNEKLFF. CDR3 nucleotide sequence: TGCAGTGCTAGAGTTGGCGGCGCAACTAATGAAAAACTGTTTTTT.

This clonotype was counted ten times or more. V gene TRBV11-2 combines with J gene TRBJ2-1; 8 bases match TRBD2. Germline-derived CDR1 and CDR2 are SGHAT and FQNNGV. The CDR3 length is 15 residues. V lost 6 bases, J lost 10 bases, and 14 bases stayed unmatched. The DNA for the CDR3 is TGTGCCAGCAGGCAAGGGAGGCTAGCGGGCCAGGAGCAGTTCTTC. Encoded protein: CASRQGRLAGQEQFF.

In its sample, this clonotype was seen many times. The chain links TRBV4-3 to TRBJ1-1; 7 bases align to TRBD1. V shed 0 bases and J 9 bases; nucleotides not matched to a gene: 10. The germline CDR1 and CDR2 sequences are LGHNA and YSLEER. The CDR3 is made up of 15 amino acids. Here the CDR3 DNA reads TGCGCCAGCAGCCAAGATCCGACCGACAGGGTTAAAGCTTTCTTT. Translated: CASSQDPTDRVKAFF.

This clonotype has at least ten counts. The rearrangement uses TRBV6-1 and TRBJ2-7, with D unresolved. The germline V gene encodes CDR1 MNHNS and CDR2 SASEGT. The CDR3 extends over 13 amino acids. V was clipped by 3 bases and J by 2 bases, with 8 bases between them. CDR3: CASSEADAYEQYF. CDR3 coding DNA: TGTGCCAGCAGTGAGGCGGATGCCTACGAGCAGTACTTC.

The rearrangement uses TRBV7-9 and TRBJ2-1, with D tentatively TRBD1 or TRBD2 (5 bases each). V lost 5 bases, J lost 8 bases, and 22 bases lay in between. The CDR3 spans 16 residues. Per the germline V gene, CDR1 is SEHNR and CDR2 is FQNEAQ (reference sequence). This chain's CDR3 is CASSPRGAALRDEQFF. CDR3 nucleotide sequence: TGTGCCAGCAGCCCCCGAGGGGCGGCCCTGAGGGATGAGCAGTTCTTC.

V and J are TRBV5-5 and TRBJ2-3; D is possibly TRBD1 or TRBD2 (5 bases each). The CDR3 is 18 residues long. V was trimmed by 0 bases and J by 0 bases, leaving 17 bases between them. The V gene's germline CDR1 is SGHKS and CDR2 YYEKEE (reference sequence). The CDR3 loop is CASSLEPWDRPSTDTQYF. DNA of the CDR3: TGTGCCAGCAGCTTGGAACCCTGGGACCGACCAAGCACAGATACGCAGTATTTT.

There are many counts of this clonotype. V and J are TRBV13 and TRBJ1-6; D is unresolved. Germline CDR1 and CDR2: PRHDT and FYEKMQ (reference sequence). V lost 4 bases and J lost 7, with 17 bases in between. This CDR3 comprises 16 residues. The CDR3 DNA follows: TGTGCCAGCAGCTCAGCCATCGGGTTAGAAAATTCACCCCTCCACTTT. Translated: CASSSAIGLENSPLHF.

In its sample, this clonotype was seen many times. Here the CDR3 reads CASSLGPRNTEAFF. The DNA of the CDR3 is TGTGCCAGCAGCTTAGGACCTAGGAACACTGAAGCTTTCTTT. V is TRBV7-9 and J is TRBJ1-1, with unresolved D. Trimming shortened V by 1 base and J by 1 base, and 7 bases separated the two germline ends. The germline gives CDR1 SEHNR, CDR2 FQNEAQ (reference sequence). The CDR3 is 14 residues long.

As to this clonotype: This likely comes from a read error, as the CDR3 has no conserved phenylalanine or tryptophan at its end. This chain connects TRBV7-2 to TRBJ2-5; D is tentatively TRBD1 or TRBD2 (6 bases each). Trimming stripped 3 bases from V and 5 bases from J, with 16 bases between. CDR1 and CDR2 from the germline V gene are SGHTA and FQGNSA. CDR3 length: 15 residues. The CDR3 region is CASSFAWGAEETQYY. The DNA of the CDR3 is TGTGCCAGCAGCTTCGCCTGGGGGGCCGAGGAGACCCAGTACTAC.

CDR3 sequence reads: CASRSVGEDTQYF. CDR3 coding DNA: TGTGCCAGCAGATCCGTCGGGGAAGATACGCAGTATTTT. The gene calls are TRBV6-2 or TRBV6-3 and TRBJ2-3, with D possibly TRBD2 on 5 matching bases. Trimming pared 6 bases from V and 5 bases from J, leaving 12 bases between. The length of the CDR3 is 13 residues. Germline V gene lookup returns CDR1 MNHEY and CDR2 SVGEGT.

Many counts were recorded for this clonotype. J is TRBJ2-1 and V is TRBV20-1; TRBD2 might be the D (6 bases). The CDR3 extends over 15 amino acids. The V and J ends lost 6 bases and 7 bases respectively, with 22 bases between them. Germline values: CDR1 DFQATT, CDR2 SNEGSKA (reference sequence). CDR3 loop: CSASKGPGAGNEQFF. CDR3 nucleotides: TGCAGTGCCTCAAAAGGCCCTGGGGCGGGGAATGAGCAGTTCTTC.

A few counts support this clonotype. CDR3 sequence reads: CASTPRTDLVADTQYF. The CDR3 nucleotides are TGTGCCAGCACCCCGAGGACGGACCTAGTAGCAGATACGCAGTATTTT. The chain joins TRBV11-2 to TRBJ2-3; D is uncertain. V lost 7 bases, J lost 4 bases, and 21 bases lay in between. From germline, CDR1 is SGHAT and CDR2 FQNNGV. The CDR3 has 16 residues. Filled out from reference TRBV11-2 and TRBJ2-3, the complete variable domain reads EAGVAQSPRYKIIEKRQSVAFWCNPISGHATLYWYQQILGQGPKLLIQFQNNGVVDDSQLPKDRFSAERLKGVDSTLKIQPAKLEDSAVYLCASTPRTDLVADTQYFGPGTRLTVL.

Notes on this clonotype: Mismatch with germline at one junction end may stem from a read error. This sequence joins TRBV7-8 and TRBJ1-1; D not certain. CDR1 is SGHVS, CDR2 FQNEAQ, per germline. This CDR3 has 11 residues. The CDR3 DNA follows: TGTGCCAGCAGTATCCAGAATGAAGTTTTCTTT. Translating it yields CASSIQNEVFF.

In this sample, this clonotype turned up a few times. The chain joins TRBV7-2 to TRBJ1-4, with TRBD1 as a possible D gene (5 bases). CDR1 is SGHTA, CDR2 FQGNSA, per germline. Trimming left V 3 bases short and J 8 bases short, with 19 bases between. This CDR3 has 16 amino acids. CDR3 DNA: TGTGCCAGCAGCTTTGGAAGTGGGGCAGGGCTCGAAAAACTGTTTTTT. Translated, it gives CASSFGSGAGLEKLFF. Full variable domain (missing parts from reference TRBV7-2 and TRBJ1-4): GAGVSQSPSNKVTEKGKDVELRCDPISGHTALYWYRQSLGQGLEFLIYFQGNSAPDKSGLPSDRFSAERTGGSVSTLTIQRTQQEDSAVYLCASSFGSGAGLEKLFFGSGTQLSVL.

This rearrangement joins TRBV20-1 to TRBJ2-7, with 9 bases fitting TRBD1. The CDR3 is 15 amino acids. Germline CDR1 is DFQATT and CDR2 is SNEGSKA (reference sequence). The V gene end was trimmed by 5 bases and the J gene end by 4 bases; junction bases not matched to a gene: 12. Here the CDR3 DNA reads TGCAGTGCTGTGAAAGCCGGGACAGGGCAGTACGAGCAGTACTTC. Protein product: CSAVKAGTGQYEQYF.

This clonotype was observed a few times. The chain employs TRBV5-1 and TRBJ2-5, with 11 bases lining up with TRBD2. The V segment lost 0 bases and the J segment 4 bases; nucleotides outside the gene matches: 2. Germline values: CDR1 SGHRS, CDR2 YFSETQ. There are 15 residues in the CDR3. CDR3 sequence reads: CASSLGTSGSETQYF. CDR3 nucleotides: TGCGCCAGCAGCTTGGGGACTAGCGGGTCAGAGACCCAGTACTTC.

The gene calls are TRBV6-5 and TRBJ2-7, with a weak D call TRBD1 (9 bases). There are 17 residues in the CDR3. Trimming took off 2 bases at V and 2 bases at J, with 19 bases between the two ends. Germline V gene lookup returns CDR1 MNHEY and CDR2 SVGAGI. The CDR3 loop reads CASSYAGGQGLAYEQYF. In DNA form, the CDR3 reads TGTGCCAGCAGTTACGCGGGGGGACAGGGTCTAGCCTACGAGCAGTACTTC.

The J gene is TRBJ2-2, the V gene TRBV7-9; tentative D call: TRBD2 (6 bases). This CDR3 has 15 residues. Trimming left V 1 base short and J 6 bases short, with 12 bases between. Per the germline V gene, CDR1 is SEHNR and CDR2 is FQNEAQ (reference sequence). The CDR3 spells CASSLDGGFAGELFF. CDR3 DNA: TGTGCCAGCAGCTTAGATGGAGGGTTTGCCGGGGAGCTGTTTTTT. The variable domain in full, completed from reference TRBV7-9 and TRBJ2-2, reads DTGVSQNPRHKITKRGQNVTFRCDPISEHNRLYWYRQTLGQGPEFLTYFQNEAQLEKSRLLSDRFSAERPKGSFSTLEIQRTEQGDSAMYLCASSLDGGFAGELFFGEGSRLTVL.

CDR3 in DNA: TGTGCCAGCAGTGAAGTACAACAGGGGGCCTGGACTGAAGCTTTCTTT. Protein sequence: CASSEVQQGAWTEAFF. The genes are TRBV2 and TRBJ1-1, with TRBD1 identical over 9 bases. Trimming removed 1 base from V and 5 bases from J; junction bases left unmatched: 8. The CDR3 is made up of 16 amino acids. CDR1 is SNHLY, CDR2 FYNNEI, per germline. The complete variable domain, with remaining parts taken from reference TRBV2 and TRBJ1-1, reads EPEVTQTPSHQVTQMGQEVILRCVPISNHLYFYWYRQILGQKVEFLVSFYNNEISEKSEIFDDQFSVERPDGSNFTLKIRSTKLEDSAMYFCASSEVQQGAWTEAFFGQGTRLTVV.

The chain combines TRBV6-2 or TRBV6-3 with TRBJ2-3; D is unclear. The germline gives CDR1 MNHEY, CDR2 SVGEGT. The CDR3 has 12 amino acids. The V gene lost 7 bases and the J gene lost 4 bases, with 9 bases spanning the gap. CDR3 loop: CASTDRPDTQYF. In DNA form, the CDR3 reads TGTGCCAGCACCGATAGGCCAGATACGCAGTATTTT.

This CDR3 reads CASSFLLGPLETQYF. The DNA of the CDR3 is TGTGCCAGCAGCTTCCTACTGGGGCCCCTGGAGACCCAGTACTTC. The V gene is TRBV13, the J gene TRBJ2-5; weak D call: TRBD1 (5 bases). CDR3 length: 15 amino acids. The V end was cut by 3 bases, the J end by 5 bases, with 16 bases between. The germline V gene has CDR1 PRHDT and CDR2 FYEKMQ (reference sequence).

In its sample, this clonotype was seen a few times. This rearrangement joins TRBV28 to TRBJ2-6; D is unclear. Germline-derived CDR1 and CDR2 are MDHEN and SYDVKM. Trimming stripped 6 bases from V and 2 bases from J, with 11 bases between. This CDR3 has 15 residues. CDR3 residues: CASRIPGPGANVLTF. The CDR3 DNA reads as TGTGCCAGCAGGATTCCTGGGCCTGGGGCCAACGTCCTGACTTTC.

This clonotype was found many times. The J gene is TRBJ2-7, the V gene TRBV10-3; 9 bases match TRBD2. Germline CDR1 is ENHRY and CDR2 is SYGVKD. V lost 0 bases, J lost 0 bases, and 12 bases stayed unmatched. The CDR3 consists of 19 residues. DNA of the CDR3: TGTGCCATCAGTGAGTCGATGGCGGGGGGGCCCCAGGGCTCCTACGAGCAGTACTTC. Translation gives CAISESMAGGPQGSYEQYF.